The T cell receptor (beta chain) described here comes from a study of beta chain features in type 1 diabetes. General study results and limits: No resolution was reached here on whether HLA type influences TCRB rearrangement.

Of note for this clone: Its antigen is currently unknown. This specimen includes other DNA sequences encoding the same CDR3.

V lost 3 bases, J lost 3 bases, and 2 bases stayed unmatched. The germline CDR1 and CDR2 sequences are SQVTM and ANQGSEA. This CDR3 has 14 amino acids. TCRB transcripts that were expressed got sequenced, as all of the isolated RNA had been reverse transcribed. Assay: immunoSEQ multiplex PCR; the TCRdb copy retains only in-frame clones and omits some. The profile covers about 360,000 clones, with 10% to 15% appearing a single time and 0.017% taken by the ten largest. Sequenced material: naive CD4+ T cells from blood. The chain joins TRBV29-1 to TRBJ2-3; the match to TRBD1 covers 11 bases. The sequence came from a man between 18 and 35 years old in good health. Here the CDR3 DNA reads TGCAGCGTTGAGGGACAGGGGGGGACAGATACGCAGTATTTT. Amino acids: CSVEGQGGTDTQYF.